The clone carrying this TCR beta chain was counted once. Its antigen remains unknown. Germline V CDR1 and CDR2: SQVTM, ANQGSEA. The CDR3 contains 11 residues. V was shortened by 1 base and J by 3 bases, with 4 bases between the two germline ends. The data are from a study of memory B cells and T cells in multiple sclerosis. General study findings and limits: Shared clonotype counts depended on differing compartment clone-set sizes and were normalized.

Data came from immunoSEQ multiplex PCR; TCRdb stores just in-frame clones and leaves some out. The data hold around 7,600 clones, with about three fifths observed a single time. Material: memory (CD45RO+) CD8+ T cells from blood. The sequence was collected from a human donor with multiple sclerosis. The chain is built from TRBV29-1 and TRBJ2-7; D unresolved. This CDR3 reads CSVEVSYEQYF. CDR3 DNA sequence: TGCAGCGTTGAAGTGAGCTACGAGCAGTACTTC.